These 10 T cell receptor beta chains originate from one sample sequenced in a study of CD4 T cells in relation to SARS-CoV-2 and coronaviruses. Before the COVID-19 pandemic, during about 2010-2018, CD4+ T cells were taken from unexposed donors. The cells were cultured for approximately ten days before CD4+ T cells were isolated. The antigens these receptors bind are not known. Some clones are missing from TCRdb's copy, which holds only in-frame ones; the method was immunoSEQ multiplex PCR. The repertoire holds around 18,000 clones, with around three quarters as singletons. The sequenced sample was CD4+ T cells from PBMCs, cultured in vitro. These receptors came from a human donor in good health.

The V and J genes are TRBV5-1 and TRBJ2-3; D may be TRBD2 (6 bases). V was cut by 4 bases and J by 2 bases, with 17 bases left in between. There are 16 residues in the CDR3. Germline-derived CDR1 and CDR2 are SGHRS and YFSETQ. The CDR3 region has the DNA TGCGCCAGCAGCCGTACTAGCTCCCCCGTCACAGATACGCAGTATTTT. The encoded protein is CASSRTSSPVTDTQYF.

This clone was seen a few times. V gene TRBV18 combines with J gene TRBJ1-6; 7 nucleotides agree with TRBD1. With 2 bases clipped from V and 8 bases from J, the junction kept 3 bases outside the gene matches. Germline CDR1 and CDR2: KGHSH and LQKENI. The CDR3 runs 14 residues. The CDR3 sequence: CASSPGDSYSPLHF. In nucleotides, the CDR3 is TGTGCCAGCTCACCAGGGGACAGCTATTCACCCCTCCACTTT.

There are a few counts of this clone. The V gene is TRBV30, the J gene TRBJ1-2; D gene uncertain. V was cut by 0 bases and J by 5 bases, with 13 bases left in between. Germline V gives CDR1 GTSNPN, CDR2 SVGIG (reference sequence). The CDR3 consists of 14 residues. CDR3: CAWSVGRGPYGYTF. CDR3 sequence (DNA): TGTGCCTGGAGTGTAGGGAGAGGACCATATGGCTACACCTTC.

The chain employs TRBV14 and TRBJ2-1; no reliable D call. This CDR3 region has 15 residues. Trimming left V 4 bases short and J 7 bases short, with 17 bases between. Germline loops: CDR1 SGHDN, CDR2 FVKESK. This CDR3 reads CASSLLESFGNEQFF. Written as DNA, the CDR3 is TGTGCCAGCAGCCTCCTGGAGTCTTTTGGTAATGAGCAGTTCTTC.

The chain employs TRBV13 and TRBJ1-1; perhaps TRBD1 as D (5 bases). V was clipped by 4 bases and J by 3 bases, with 12 bases between them. This CDR3 is built from 14 residues. The germline V gene has CDR1 PRHDT and CDR2 FYEKMQ (reference sequence). CDR3 residues: CASSSTDTYTEAFF. In nucleotides, the CDR3 is TGTGCCAGCAGCTCTACGGACACCTACACTGAAGCTTTCTTT.

The chain recombines TRBV28 with TRBJ1-2; D perhaps matches TRBD1 (6 bases). This CDR3 comprises 13 residues. V shed 6 bases and J shed 4 bases, with 12 bases lying between them. Germline V gene data show CDR1 as MDHEN and CDR2 as SYDVKM. The CDR3: CASRAGGSYGYTF. CDR3 in DNA: TGTGCCAGCAGGGCGGGGGGCAGCTATGGCTACACCTTC.

This clone appeared a few times. The CDR3 region has the DNA TGCGCCAGCAGCTGGTCCGGGACGGACTACGAGCAGTACTTC. The encoded protein is CASSWSGTDYEQYF. The rearrangement joins TRBV5-1 to TRBJ2-7; D is tentatively TRBD1 or TRBD2 (5 bases each). The CDR3 extends over 14 amino acids. V lost 3 bases, J lost 3 bases, and 13 bases lay in between. Germline V gene sequence: CDR1 SGHRS, CDR2 YFSETQ.

The genes are TRBV5-4 and TRBJ2-5; no reliable D call. This CDR3 has 13 amino acids. From germline, CDR1 is SGHNT and CDR2 YYREEE (reference sequence). Trimming left V 3 bases short and J 5 bases short, with 11 bases between. CDR3 region: CASSSPSRETQYF. CDR3 nucleotide sequence: TGTGCCAGCAGCTCGCCCAGTAGGGAGACCCAGTACTTC.

The chain combines TRBV10-1 with TRBJ1-1; perhaps TRBD1 as D (5 bases). The CDR3 contains 13 residues. CDR1 is WNHNN, CDR2 SYGVQD, per germline (reference sequence). The germline V and J ends were trimmed by 4 bases and 7 bases, with 13 bases remaining between them. This CDR3 reads CASSGGGTGEAFF. The CDR3 region has the DNA TGCGCCAGCAGTGGCGGAGGCACAGGTGAAGCTTTCTTT.

As concerns this clone: At one end, the junction sequence differs from germline, possibly due to a read error. In nucleotides, the CDR3 is TGTGCCACCAGCGATTTGCTTCGGGGATTAGATACGCAGTATTTT. It yields the protein CATSDLLRGLDTQYF. This chain uses TRBV24-1 with TRBJ2-3; possibly TRBD2 for D (5 bases). There are 15 residues in the CDR3. CDR1 and CDR2 from the germline V gene are KGHDR and SFDVKD.